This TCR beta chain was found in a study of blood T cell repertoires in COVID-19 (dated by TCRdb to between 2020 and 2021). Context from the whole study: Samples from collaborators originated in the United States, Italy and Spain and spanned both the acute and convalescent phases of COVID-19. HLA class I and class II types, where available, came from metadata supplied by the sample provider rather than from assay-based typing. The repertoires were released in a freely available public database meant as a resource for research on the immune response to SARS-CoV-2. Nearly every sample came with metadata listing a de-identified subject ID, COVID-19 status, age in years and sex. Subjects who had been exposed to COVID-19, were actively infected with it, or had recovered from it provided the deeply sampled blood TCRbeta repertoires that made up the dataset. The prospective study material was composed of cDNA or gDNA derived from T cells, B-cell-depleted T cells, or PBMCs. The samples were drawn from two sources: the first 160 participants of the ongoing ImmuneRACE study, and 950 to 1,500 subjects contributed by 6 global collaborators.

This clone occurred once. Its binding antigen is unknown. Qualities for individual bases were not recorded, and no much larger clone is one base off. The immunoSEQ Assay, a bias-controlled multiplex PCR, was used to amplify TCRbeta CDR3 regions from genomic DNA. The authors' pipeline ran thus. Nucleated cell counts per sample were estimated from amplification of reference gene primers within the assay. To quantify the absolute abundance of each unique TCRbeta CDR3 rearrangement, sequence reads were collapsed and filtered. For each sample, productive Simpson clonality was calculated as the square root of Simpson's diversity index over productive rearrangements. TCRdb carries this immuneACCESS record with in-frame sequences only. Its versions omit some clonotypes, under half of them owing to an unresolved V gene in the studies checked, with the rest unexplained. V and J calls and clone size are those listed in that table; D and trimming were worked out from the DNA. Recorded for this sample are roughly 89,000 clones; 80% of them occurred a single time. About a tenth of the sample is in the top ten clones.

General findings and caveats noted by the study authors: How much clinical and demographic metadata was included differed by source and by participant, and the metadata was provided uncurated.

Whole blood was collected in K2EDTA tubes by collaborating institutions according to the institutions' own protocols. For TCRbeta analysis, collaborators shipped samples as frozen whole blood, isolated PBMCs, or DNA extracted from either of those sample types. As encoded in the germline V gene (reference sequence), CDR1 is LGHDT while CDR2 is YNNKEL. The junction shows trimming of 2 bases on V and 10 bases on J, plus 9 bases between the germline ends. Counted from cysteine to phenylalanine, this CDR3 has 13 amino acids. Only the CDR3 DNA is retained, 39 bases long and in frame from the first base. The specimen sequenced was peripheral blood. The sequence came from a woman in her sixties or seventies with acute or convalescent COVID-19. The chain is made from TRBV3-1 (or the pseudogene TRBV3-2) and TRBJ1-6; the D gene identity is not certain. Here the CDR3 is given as CASSQYPESPLHF. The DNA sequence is TGTGCCAGCAGCCAATATCCAGAATCACCCCTCCACTTT.